The 19 T cell receptor beta chains below come from one sample, sequenced in a study of blood T cells in healthy people across ages. A second PCR, run for about 7 to 11 cycles, used a sample-barcoded 5' primer plus a J-beta primer mix. TCRdb analysed the 5' RACE reads with MiXCR anew, one entry per CDR3 protein. The sample has about 1 million distinct CDR3 sequences, roughly 45% seen once. Sequencing used blood. These receptors all come from a woman aged 55-70 years in good health.

CDR3: CASSNQGYQPQHF. DNA of the CDR3: TGTGCCAGCAGCAATCAAGGGTACCAGCCCCAGCATTTT. The chain recombines TRBV7-8 with TRBJ1-5; no definite D call. The CDR3 has 13 amino acids. V lost 5 bases to trimming and J lost 7 bases, with 12 bases between them. Germline CDR1 reads SGHVS; CDR2 reads FQNEAQ.

This clonotype was picked up a small number of times. The gene calls are TRBV6-6 and TRBJ2-3; tentatively, D is TRBD2 (5 bases). Germline CDR1 MNHNY, CDR2 SVGAGI (reference sequence). The CDR3 is 15 residues long. With 2 bases removed from V and 5 bases from J, the gap between germline ends came to 14 bases. The CDR3 DNA follows: TGTGCCAGCAGTTACAGTCGGGCCGGGGAAGATACGCAGTATTTT. Translation: CASSYSRAGEDTQYF.

Ten or more counts support this clonotype. The chain employs TRBV5-6 and TRBJ2-4; no reliable D call. The V and J ends lost 2 bases and 2 bases respectively, with 11 bases between them. Germline loops: CDR1 SGHDT, CDR2 YYEEEE. This CDR3 region has 15 residues. The CDR3 DNA sequence: TGTGCCAGCAGCTTAACGGACGGTACCAAAAACATTCAGTACTTC. Protein: CASSLTDGTKNIQYF.

This chain's CDR3 is CASSSTTGTALYEQYF. DNA of the CDR3: TGCGCCAGCAGCTCTACAACCGGGACAGCGTTATACGAGCAGTACTTC. The chain couples TRBV5-1 to TRBJ2-7; 7 bases map to TRBD1. CDR1 and CDR2 from the germline V gene are SGHRS and YFSETQ. CDR3 length equals 16 residues. J was trimmed by 4 bases and V by 3 bases; bases with no gene match: 13.

This clonotype was observed a few times. The chain links TRBV7-2 to TRBJ2-3; the match to TRBD2 covers 7 bases. CDR1 is SGHTA, CDR2 FQGNSA, per germline. The CDR3 extends over 14 amino acids. The V segment lost 5 bases and the J segment 4 bases; nucleotides outside the gene matches: 6. CDR3 in DNA: TGTGCCAGCAGCCTCTCCCGGGGGGCAGATACGCAGTATTTT. Protein sequence: CASSLSRGADTQYF.

This clonotype has ten or more counts. V and J are TRBV6-6 and TRBJ2-1, with TRBD1 as a possible D gene (6 bases). V lost 6 bases, J lost 10 bases, and 19 bases lay in between. The CDR3 length is 14 residues. Germline V CDR1 and CDR2: MNHNY, SVGAGI (reference sequence). For the CDR3, the DNA is TGTGCCAGCAGCCCAACAGGGTCTGGGCTCGAGCAGTTCTTC. It codes for CASSPTGSGLEQFF.

This clonotype occurred once. J is TRBJ1-1 and V is TRBV2, with D tentatively TRBD1 (5 bases). The CDR3 runs 13 residues. Germline V CDR1 and CDR2: SNHLY, FYNNEI. V lost 8 bases and J 4 bases, leaving 14 bases between the germline ends. The CDR3 nucleotides read TGTGCCAGCGCCTTCGACGGGACCACTGAAGCTTTCTTT. Its protein product is CASAFDGTTEAFF.

The chain recombines TRBV7-9 with TRBJ1-1; possible D gene TRBD1, 5 bases. The CDR3 is made up of 14 amino acids. V shed 1 base and J shed 4 bases, with 10 bases lying between them. CDR1 and CDR2 from the germline V gene are SEHNR and FQNEAQ (reference sequence). CDR3 sequence reads: CASSLGSGGTEAFF. The CDR3 bases are TGTGCCAGCAGCTTAGGGTCCGGGGGCACTGAAGCTTTCTTT.

The chain combines TRBV6-2 or TRBV6-3 with TRBJ2-1; D may be TRBD1 or TRBD2 (6 bases each). Trimming took off 2 bases at V and 2 bases at J, with 16 bases between the two ends. Germline V gene data show CDR1 as MNHEY and CDR2 as SVGEGT. The CDR3 has 17 residues. The CDR3 DNA reads as TGTGCCAGCAGTTACCCGAGTCGGGGGCTGACCTACAATGAGCAGTTCTTC. Its translation: CASSYPSRGLTYNEQFF.

The chain carries TRBV5-6 and TRBJ2-3; 10 nucleotides line up with TRBD2. Unmatched junction bases numbered 3, after V lost 2 bases and J lost 6 bases. The CDR3 is made up of 14 amino acids. Germline V CDR1 and CDR2: SGHDT, YYEEEE. CDR3 sequence reads: CASSFSGRPDTQYF. The CDR3 DNA sequence: TGTGCCAGCAGCTTTAGCGGGAGGCCGGATACGCAGTATTTT.

The genes are TRBV7-9 and TRBJ1-4, with 7 nucleotides matching TRBD1. The V gene end was trimmed by 5 bases and the J gene end by 7 bases; junction bases not matched to a gene: 10. The CDR3 contains 15 residues. Germline V gene sequence: CDR1 SEHNR, CDR2 FQNEAQ (reference sequence). The CDR3 loop is CASSPGGQLSEKLFF. CDR3 nucleotide sequence: TGTGCCAGCAGCCCAGGGGGGCAGCTTAGTGAAAAACTGTTTTTT.

The genes are TRBV2 and TRBJ1-5; 11 nucleotides match TRBD1. Germline assignment: CDR1 SNHLY and CDR2 FYNNEI. The CDR3 covers 15 residues. J lost 5 bases, V lost 10 bases, and 10 bases had no gene match. The CDR3 bases are TGTGCCACCTTAGATCCGGGACAGGGGGATCAGCCCCAGCATTTT. Its translation: CATLDPGQGDQPQHF.

This clonotype turned up a few times. V is TRBV4-1 and J is TRBJ1-1, with unresolved D. Looked up from germline, CDR1 is MGHRA and CDR2 is YSYEKL. V was pared by 0 bases and J by 0 bases, with 5 bases between. This CDR3 is built from 14 residues. CDR3 sequence: CASSQDHLNTEAFF. CDR3 bases: TGCGCCAGCAGCCAAGACCACCTGAACACTGAAGCTTTCTTT.

This sequence joins TRBV12-3 or TRBV12-4 and TRBJ2-4; 9 bases are a match to TRBD2. Matching the DNA end better, TRBJ2-5 makes the J call doubtful. The length of the CDR3 is 15 residues. CDR3: CASTSSGSKGETQYF. DNA for the CDR3: TGTGCCAGCACCAGTAGCGGGAGTAAAGGAGAGACCCAGTACTTC.

Only a few counts were recorded for this clonotype. This chain uses TRBV27 with TRBJ2-7; 9 nucleotides match TRBD2. CDR1 is MNHEY, CDR2 SMNVEV, per germline (reference sequence). With 6 bases clipped from V and 1 base from J, the junction kept 13 bases outside the gene matches. The length of the CDR3 is 17 residues. CDR3 coding DNA: TGTGCCAGCAGCAGATTGCGGGAGGGCCGAAGGTCCTACGAGCAGTACTTC. Its translation is CASSRLREGRRSYEQYF.

The V and J genes are TRBV3-1 and TRBJ2-1; perhaps TRBD2 as D (7 bases). CDR1 is LGHDT, CDR2 YNNKEL, per germline (reference sequence). Between the trimmed V and J ends, which lost 4 bases and 13 bases, there was a span of 20 bases. The CDR3 consists of 14 residues. The CDR3 region has the DNA TGTGCCAGCAGCCTTGGGGCGGGGGCGGAGACCCAGTTCTTC. Protein sequence: CASSLGAGAETQFF.

The rearrangement uses TRBV29-1 and TRBJ2-7; TRBD2 is a possible D gene (5 bases). CDR3 length: 14 residues. Germline CDR1 and CDR2: SQVTM and ANQGSEA. V was trimmed by 1 base and J by 5 bases, leaving 15 bases between them. The chain's CDR3 is CSVEVERSSHEQYF. The CDR3, as DNA: TGCAGCGTTGAAGTGGAGCGGTCCTCTCACGAGCAGTACTTC.

As DNA, the CDR3 is TGTGCCAGCAGTCCATCCGAGGGGGATTCACCCCTCCACTTT. This encodes CASSPSEGDSPLHF. The chain is built from TRBV27 and TRBJ1-6, with D possibly TRBD1 on 6 matching bases. With 5 bases removed from V and 8 bases from J, the gap between germline ends came to 13 bases. CDR3 size: 14 residues. The germline CDR1 and CDR2 sequences are MNHEY and SMNVEV (reference sequence).

This chain connects TRBV6-1 to TRBJ1-4, with D possibly matching TRBD1 (5 bases). The CDR3 contains 18 residues. The V and J ends lost 4 bases and 0 bases respectively, with 18 bases between them. CDR1 and CDR2 from the germline V gene are MNHNS and SASEGT. The CDR3 DNA reads as TGTGCCAGCAGTGGGGCAGCGGGGGAGGTTGCAACTAATGAAAAACTGTTTTTT. This sequence encodes CASSGAAGEVATNEKLFF.